Below, 28 T cell receptor beta chains from the same sample are listed, as sequenced in a study of T cell changes during pregnancy in multiple sclerosis. TCRdb's table, derived via immunoSEQ multiplex PCR, lists solely in-frame clones and lacks some. The sample lists around 60,000 clones, about 90% occurring once. Sequenced material: CD4+ T cells from peripheral blood mononuclear cells, taken after pregnancy. These TCRs come from a female donor in good health, enrolled as a control in a pregnancy study.

This sequence joins TRBV25-1 and TRBJ1-5; D is unclear. Germline V gene data show CDR1 as MGHDK and CDR2 as SYGVNS. The CDR3 has 15 amino acids. Trimming took 5 bases from V and 7 from J, leaving 18 bases between them. This chain's CDR3 is CASSKSGSGGQPQHF. The DNA for the CDR3 is TGTGCCAGCAGTAAGTCAGGATCGGGAGGACAGCCCCAGCATTTT.

V gene TRBV19 combines with J gene TRBJ1-2; 7 nucleotides match TRBD1. The CDR3 consists of 13 residues. Trimming removed 7 bases from V and 1 base from J; junction bases left unmatched: 3. Germline values: CDR1 LNHDA, CDR2 SQIVND (reference sequence). The CDR3 reads CASTRQGNYGYTF. The CDR3 DNA sequence: TGTGCCAGTACTCGACAGGGTAACTATGGCTACACCTTC.

V gene TRBV30 combines with J gene TRBJ1-1; 9 bases match TRBD1. The CDR3 runs to 17 residues. Trimming cost V 2 bases and J 4 bases; bases outside gene matches: 14. Looked up from germline, CDR1 is GTSNPN and CDR2 is SVGIG (reference sequence). CDR3 nucleotide sequence: TGTGCCTGGAGTCCAACAGGGGGCGTGTTTTTTAGCACTGAAGCTTTCTTT. Amino acids: CAWSPTGGVFFSTEAFF.

J is TRBJ1-1 and V is TRBV7-3; 7 bases align to TRBD1. The CDR3 has 13 residues. Germline trimming cut 5 bases from V and 10 bases from J; bases unmatched to any gene: 10. The V gene's germline CDR1 is SGHTA and CDR2 FQGTGA. This chain's CDR3 is CASSPTGTEGAFF. The CDR3 DNA follows: TGTGCCAGCAGCCCCACCGGGACAGAAGGAGCTTTCTTT. Based on the CDR3 plus reference TRBV7-3 and TRBJ1-1, the full variable domain is GAGVSQTPSNKVTEKGKYVELRCDPISGHTALYWYRQSLGQGPEFLIYFQGTGAADDSGLPNDRFFAVRPEGSVSTLKIQRTERGDSAVYLCASSPTGTEGAFFGQGTRLTVV.

This sequence joins TRBV9 and TRBJ1-4; 8 bases map to TRBD1. This CDR3 is built from 16 residues. The germline V gene has CDR1 SGDLS and CDR2 YYNGEE. V shed 0 bases, J shed 8 bases, and the junction held 9 bases outside the gene matches. DNA for the CDR3: TGTGCCAGCAGCGTAGGGCAGGGGGCAAGTAGGGAAAAACTGTTTTTT. Amino acids: CASSVGQGASREKLFF. The full variable domain, completed using reference TRBV9 and TRBJ1-4, is DSGVTQTPKHLITATGQRVTLRCSPRSGDLSVYWYQQSLDQGLQFLIQYYNGEERAKGNILERFSAQQFPDLHSELNLSSLELGDSALYFCASSVGQGASREKLFFGSGTQLSVL.

This clone has just one count. The gene calls are TRBV30 and TRBJ2-1; TRBD1 might be the D (5 bases). V was clipped by 2 bases and J by 4 bases, with 9 bases between them. Germline V gene data show CDR1 as GTSNPN and CDR2 as SVGIG (reference sequence). This CDR3 spans 13 amino acids. The CDR3 bases are TGTGCCTGGAGTTTTAGACAGTACAATGAGCAGTTCTTC. The encoded protein is CAWSFRQYNEQFF.

This clone was seen a handful of times. The chain uses TRBV4-3 and TRBJ1-2; no clear D gene. From germline, CDR1 is LGHNA and CDR2 YSLEER. The CDR3 loop spans 16 amino acids. V was trimmed by 0 bases and J by 2 bases, leaving 13 bases between them. The CDR3, as DNA: TGCGCCAGCAGCCAAGAGCCCGCGGGTTTCAACTATGGCTACACCTTC. Encoded protein: CASSQEPAGFNYGYTF.

CDR3: CASSLDRVGYTF. The CDR3 DNA sequence: TGTGCCAGCAGCTTAGACAGGGTTGGCTACACCTTC. This chain joins TRBV11-3 and TRBJ1-2, with D possibly being TRBD1 (5 bases). Germline CDR1 and CDR2: SGHNT and YENEEA. The CDR3 is 12 residues long. V was shortened by 0 bases and J by 7 bases, with 6 bases between the two germline ends.

The rearrangement links TRBV6-5 to TRBJ2-7, with D possibly being TRBD2 (6 bases). The CDR3 length is 13 residues. V was trimmed by 6 bases and J by 7 bases, leaving 16 bases between them. Germline CDR1 reads MNHEY; CDR2 reads SVGAGI. CDR3 coding DNA: TGTGCCAGCAGCACCTCGGGGGTAGGGGAGCAGTACTTC. This gives the protein CASSTSGVGEQYF.

The rearrangement links TRBV9 to TRBJ2-4, with 7 bases that match TRBD1. Germline trimming cut 4 bases from V and 2 bases from J; bases unmatched to any gene: 9. The CDR3 covers 16 residues. Germline V gene data show CDR1 as SGDLS and CDR2 as YYNGEE. The CDR3 nucleotides are TGTGCCAGCAGCCCGAGGGACAGCCGTTCCAAAAACATTCAGTACTTC. Translating it yields CASSPRDSRSKNIQYF.

The chain is built from TRBV7-9 and TRBJ2-5; TRBD1 matches at 7 bases. Per germline, CDR1 SEHNR and CDR2 FQNEAQ (reference sequence). The CDR3 extends over 16 amino acids. Unmatched junction bases numbered 10, after V lost 5 bases and J lost 1 base. The CDR3 nucleotides are TGTGCCAGCAGCCCAAGACAGGGTGGGATCCAAGAGACCCAGTACTTC. Its translation: CASSPRQGGIQETQYF.

This clone was counted only a few times. This chain uses TRBV9 with TRBJ2-5, with 9 positions matching TRBD2. Germline CDR1 is SGDLS and CDR2 is YYNGEE. J gave up 3 bases and V 1 base, and 4 bases lay outside the gene matches. The length of the CDR3 is 15 residues. Here the CDR3 reads CASSVPTSGKETQYF. CDR3 nucleotides: TGTGCCAGCAGCGTACCGACTAGCGGTAAAGAGACCCAGTACTTC.

The chain couples TRBV6-5 to TRBJ2-7, with 8 bases fitting TRBD1. CDR1 is MNHEY and CDR2 is SVGAGI in the germline V gene. This CDR3 is 16 amino acids long. With V trimmed by 2 bases and J by 4 bases, 10 bases remained unmatched. The CDR3 nucleotides read TGTGCCAGCAGTTACGCCGCGGGACAGGTGAAATACGAGCAGTACTTC. It translates to CASSYAAGQVKYEQYF.

J is TRBJ2-3 and V is TRBV6-6; D might be TRBD1 (6 bases). Looked up from germline, CDR1 is MNHNY and CDR2 is SVGAGI (reference sequence). The CDR3 spans 15 residues. Trimming shortened V by 2 bases and J by 0 bases, and 9 bases separated the two germline ends. CDR3 in amino acids: CASSYQGSSTDTQYF. The CDR3 nucleotides read TGTGCCAGCAGTTACCAGGGGTCTAGCACAGATACGCAGTATTTT.

The rearrangement joins TRBV18 to TRBJ2-7; D ambiguous. CDR1 is KGHSH and CDR2 is LQKENI in the germline V gene. Trimming took off 6 bases at V and 0 bases at J, with 15 bases between the two ends. This CDR3 contains 15 residues. The CDR3 loop is CASSRQEFSSYEQYF. The CDR3 DNA reads as TGTGCCAGCTCCCGGCAGGAATTCTCCTCCTACGAGCAGTACTTC.

The V gene is TRBV19, the J gene TRBJ1-1; D unclear. CDR1 and CDR2 from the germline V gene are LNHDA and SQIVND (reference sequence). The V gene lost 4 bases and the J gene lost 1 base, with 7 bases spanning the gap. The CDR3 extends over 13 amino acids. This chain's CDR3 is CASSNGWNTEAFF. CDR3 bases: TGTGCCAGTAGTAACGGGTGGAACACTGAAGCTTTCTTT. The complete variable domain, with remaining parts taken from reference TRBV19 and TRBJ1-1, reads DGGITQSPKYLFRKEGQNVTLSCEQNLNHDAMYWYRQDPGQGLRLIYYSQIVNDFQKGDIAEGYSVSREKKESFPLTVTSAQKNPTAFYLCASSNGWNTEAFFGQGTRLTVV.

V gene TRBV18 combines with J gene TRBJ1-3, with 7 nucleotides matching TRBD1. The CDR3 length is 17 residues. The germline V gene encodes CDR1 KGHSH and CDR2 LQKENI. Losses at the gene ends were 1 base for V and 8 bases for J; bases not matched to a gene: 14. The CDR3 region is CASSPRGDSVTGHTIYF. The CDR3 coding sequence is TGTGCCAGCTCACCACGAGGGGACAGTGTTACGGGGCACACCATATATTTT.

The gene calls are TRBV5-1 and TRBJ2-2; 8 nucleotides line up with TRBD2. Germline assignment: CDR1 SGHRS and CDR2 YFSETQ. The CDR3 extends over 16 amino acids. V gave up 1 base and J gave up 7 bases; unmatched junction bases: 9. The CDR3 protein is CASSLWLAGQGGELFF. CDR3 sequence (DNA): TGCGCCAGCAGCTTGTGGCTAGCGGGCCAGGGCGGGGAGCTGTTTTTT.

Only one count was recorded for this clone. The chain is built from TRBV2 and TRBJ1-1, with D possibly TRBD1 on 5 matching bases. CDR1 is SNHLY and CDR2 is FYNNEI in the germline V gene. The CDR3 has 16 residues. The V end was cut by 3 bases, the J end by 1 base, with 15 bases between. The CDR3 reads CASSDTPGLPNTEAFF. The CDR3 coding sequence is TGTGCCAGCAGTGATACCCCAGGGCTGCCGAACACTGAAGCTTTCTTT. Using reference TRBV2 and TRBJ1-1 for the parts outside the CDR3, the full variable domain is EPEVTQTPSHQVTQMGQEVILRCVPISNHLYFYWYRQILGQKVEFLVSFYNNEISEKSEIFDDQFSVERPDGSNFTLKIRSTKLEDSAMYFCASSDTPGLPNTEAFFGQGTRLTVV.

V usage is TRBV5-5 and J usage is TRBJ2-7; D is uncertain. This CDR3 is built from 14 residues. V was shortened by 1 base and J by 6 bases, with 14 bases between the two germline ends. Germline lookup yields CDR1 SGHKS and CDR2 YYEKEE (reference sequence). DNA for the CDR3: TGTGCCAGCAGCTTGCTTACAGTGGAAGGCGAGCAGTACTTC. This translates into CASSLLTVEGEQYF.

The chain employs TRBV7-9 and TRBJ2-2, with D perhaps TRBD2 (6 bases). Germline loops: CDR1 SEHNR, CDR2 FQNEAQ (reference sequence). There are 16 residues in the CDR3. Trimming pared 2 bases from V and 5 bases from J, leaving 15 bases between. The CDR3 DNA follows: TGTGCCAGCAGCTTACTAGGGACTCCATCTACCGGGGAGCTGTTTTTT. It specifies CASSLLGTPSTGELFF.

CDR3 sequence (DNA): TGTGCCAGCAGTACCCAGGGGGACCAGCCCCAGCATTTT. Amino acid sequence: CASSTQGDQPQHF. The chain combines TRBV11-2 with TRBJ1-5, with 7 positions matching TRBD1. Unmatched junction bases numbered 6, after V lost 6 bases and J lost 7 bases. CDR1 is SGHAT and CDR2 is FQNNGV in the germline V gene. The CDR3 loop spans 13 amino acids.

The rearrangement joins TRBV19 to TRBJ1-1; D gene ambiguous. Germline CDR1 reads LNHDA; CDR2 reads SQIVND (reference sequence). V lost 4 bases and J 1 base, leaving 7 bases between the germline ends. The CDR3 consists of 13 residues. CDR3 nucleotide sequence: TGTGCCAGTAGTAATACACGGAACACTGAAGCTTTCTTT. It is translated as CASSNTRNTEAFF.

V gene TRBV7-2 combines with J gene TRBJ2-5; 12 bases match TRBD2. This CDR3 has 16 amino acids. Germline CDR1 and CDR2: SGHTA and FQGNSA. Trimming took 5 bases from V and 3 from J; bases not matched to a gene: 7. The CDR3 DNA reads TGTGCCAGCAGCCCCCACCTAGCGGGGGGGAAAGAGACCCAGTACTTC. Protein product: CASSPHLAGGKETQYF.

J is TRBJ1-2 and V is TRBV19; the D gene is possibly TRBD1 (6 bases). The CDR3 runs to 16 residues. Germline assignment: CDR1 LNHDA and CDR2 SQIVND (reference sequence). Trimming took 0 bases from V and 3 from J, leaving 14 bases between them. The CDR3 sequence: CASSIEGTGMDYGYTF. Written as DNA, the CDR3 is TGTGCCAGTAGTATAGAGGGAACAGGGATGGACTATGGCTACACCTTC. Full variable domain (rest looked up from reference TRBV19 and TRBJ1-2): DGGITQSPKYLFRKEGQNVTLSCEQNLNHDAMYWYRQDPGQGLRLIYYSQIVNDFQKGDIAEGYSVSREKKESFPLTVTSAQKNPTAFYLCASSIEGTGMDYGYTFGSGTRLTVV.

The rearrangement links TRBV4-3 to TRBJ2-7; 7 nucleotides line up with TRBD1. The CDR3 has 15 residues. Germline CDR1 LGHNA, CDR2 YSLEER. Trimming removed 3 bases from V and 2 bases from J; junction bases left unmatched: 7. The CDR3: CASSQNLQGPYEQYF. Written as DNA, the CDR3 is TGCGCCAGCAGCCAGAATTTACAGGGGCCCTACGAGCAGTACTTC.

The V call is TRBV9, the J call TRBJ2-1; TRBD2 matches at 7 bases. J gave up 5 bases and V 0 bases, and 5 bases lay outside the gene matches. The CDR3 runs to 15 residues. Germline CDR1 reads SGDLS; CDR2 reads YYNGEE. The CDR3 loop is CASSVGGGTDNEQFF. CDR3 coding DNA: TGTGCCAGCAGCGTAGGCGGGGGAACAGACAATGAGCAGTTCTTC.

The chain joins TRBV5-1 to TRBJ1-4; 8 nucleotides match TRBD1. Losses at the gene ends were 0 bases for V and 4 bases for J; bases not matched to a gene: 8. The CDR3 is 17 amino acids. Germline CDR1 and CDR2: SGHRS and YFSETQ. The CDR3 nucleotides read TGCGCCAGCAGCTTGGTCCCTGGTGGGACAGGTAATGAAAAACTGTTTTTT. It translates to CASSLVPGGTGNEKLFF.